These 26 T cell receptor beta chains originate from one sample sequenced in a study of early T cells in non-severe SARS-CoV-2 infection. In TCRdb, the 5' RACE reads were re-called with MiXCR into one record per CDR3 protein. The sample holds roughly 120,000 distinct CDR3 sequences, more than 12% seen once. The specimen was whole blood. The receptors come from an adult who was a healthcare worker with PCR-confirmed SARS-CoV-2 infection or an uninfected control (not recorded which).

This clonotype showed up just a few times. The V and J genes are TRBV27 and TRBJ2-7, with unresolved D. V was pared by 0 bases and J by 3 bases, with 15 bases between. CDR1 and CDR2 from the germline V gene are MNHEY and SMNVEV (reference sequence). CDR3 size: 16 residues. In DNA, the CDR3 is TGTGCCAGCAGTTTATCCCTCCGGTACCTGGACTACGAGCAGTACTTC. As protein: CASSLSLRYLDYEQYF.

The V gene is TRBV5-6, the J gene TRBJ2-7, with 9 positions matching TRBD2. The V and J ends lost 2 bases and 3 bases, in that order; junction bases with no gene match: 9. The CDR3 length is 16 residues. The germline V gene has CDR1 SGHDT and CDR2 YYEEEE. CDR3 coding DNA: TGTGCCAGCAGCTTCGGGCTAGCGGGGATTCGCTACGAGCAGTACTTC. It encodes CASSFGLAGIRYEQYF.

The chain has TRBV4-1 and TRBJ2-3, with a possible D match to TRBD2 (5 bases). Per the germline V gene, CDR1 is MGHRA and CDR2 is YSYEKL. The V and J ends lost 1 base and 2 bases respectively, with 16 bases between them. The CDR3 runs 17 residues. This chain's CDR3 is CASSQGPTSAYTDTQYF. CDR3 DNA: TGCGCCAGCAGCCAAGGGCCTACTAGTGCTTACACAGATACGCAGTATTTT.

This clonotype appeared a few times. The chain recombines TRBV7-6 with TRBJ1-4; TRBD1 aligns across 8 bases. CDR3 length equals 15 residues. Germline V lookup: CDR1 SGHVS, CDR2 FNYEAQ. V gave up 5 bases and J gave up 6 bases; unmatched junction bases: 8. Here the CDR3 DNA reads TGTGCCAGCAGCCGCGGACAGGGTCGCTATGAAAAACTGTTTTTT. Its translation is CASSRGQGRYEKLFF.

The chain uses TRBV5-1 and TRBJ1-6; D gene ambiguous. The length of the CDR3 is 16 residues. Trimming removed 0 bases at V and 0 bases at J, with 7 bases between. Germline V CDR1 and CDR2: SGHRS, YFSETQ. The CDR3 spells CASSLVGSSYNSPLHF. The CDR3 coding sequence is TGCGCCAGCAGCTTGGTAGGGAGCTCCTATAATTCACCCCTCCACTTT. The whole variable domain, filled in from reference TRBV5-1 and TRBJ1-6, reads KAGVTQTPRYLIKTRGQQVTLSCSPISGHRSVSWYQQTPGQGLQFLFEYFSETQRNKGNFPGRFSGRQFSNSRSEMNVSTLELGDSALYLCASSLVGSSYNSPLHFGNGTRLTVT.

This clonotype was picked up a small number of times. The chain joins TRBV6-6 to TRBJ1-2, with 9 bases lining up with TRBD1. J was trimmed by 7 bases and V by 6 bases; bases with no gene match: 15. Germline V gene lookup returns CDR1 MNHNY and CDR2 SVGAGI (reference sequence). There are 16 residues in the CDR3. This CDR3 reads CASRPPPGQGPLGYTF. The CDR3 region has the DNA TGTGCCAGCAGACCTCCCCCAGGACAGGGGCCTCTTGGCTACACCTTC.

The chain joins TRBV7-3 to TRBJ2-4, with 11 bases fitting TRBD2. Germline V gives CDR1 SGHTA, CDR2 FQGTGA. After removal of 6 bases from V and 7 bases from J, the junction contained 2 bases not matched to a gene. The CDR3 runs 13 residues. The CDR3 region is CASSRTSGNIQYF. CDR3 in DNA: TGTGCCAGCAGTCGGACTAGCGGGAACATTCAGTACTTC.

CDR3 sequence (DNA): TGTGCCAGCCGCTCGACGGGGCGGGGGGGCCAAGATACGCAGTATTTT. Translation: CASRSTGRGGQDTQYF. V usage is TRBV5-4 and J usage is TRBJ2-3, with 9 bases lining up with TRBD2. V shed 7 bases, J shed 5 bases, and the junction held 14 bases outside the gene matches. CDR1 and CDR2 (germline): SGHNT, YYREEE (reference sequence). This CDR3 is 16 amino acids long.

The rearrangement uses TRBV5-5 and TRBJ1-2, with D maybe TRBD1 (6 bases). This CDR3 region has 13 residues. The germline V gene has CDR1 SGHKS and CDR2 YYEKEE (reference sequence). V gave up 3 bases and J gave up 2 bases, with 8 bases separating them. The CDR3, as DNA: TGTGCCAGCAGCTCCGGACAGAACTATGGCTACACCTTC. Translated, it gives CASSSGQNYGYTF.

This clonotype was observed once. The chain carries TRBV27 and TRBJ2-7; 9 bases are shared with TRBD1. The CDR3 is 14 amino acids. Per germline, CDR1 MNHEY and CDR2 SMNVEV (reference sequence). The V gene end was trimmed by 5 bases and the J gene end by 7 bases; junction bases not matched to a gene: 9. CDR3 in amino acids: CASSRGQGNREQYF. CDR3 coding DNA: TGTGCCAGCAGTCGGGGACAGGGAAATAGGGAGCAGTACTTC.

The V and J genes are TRBV11-2 and TRBJ2-5; 8 bases fit TRBD2. CDR1 is SGHAT, CDR2 FQNNGV, per germline. With 5 bases clipped from V and 1 base from J, the junction kept 15 bases outside the gene matches. This CDR3 region has 18 residues. The CDR3 DNA reads as TGTGCCAGCAGCCATAGCGGGGCTAGGAGTTGGTCCCAAGAGACCCAGTACTTC. It encodes CASSHSGARSWSQETQYF.

V gene TRBV6-5 combines with J gene TRBJ2-6, with TRBD2 matching over 13 bases. V lost 0 bases, J lost 0 bases, and 8 bases stayed unmatched. The V gene's germline CDR1 is MNHEY and CDR2 SVGAGI. CDR3 size: 21 residues. CDR3 coding DNA: TGTGCCAGCAGTTACTCCGGACTAGCGGGGGACTACCGCTCTGGGGCCAACGTCCTGACTTTC. This sequence encodes CASSYSGLAGDYRSGANVLTF.

The chain is built from TRBV25-1 and TRBJ2-3; D might be TRBD1 (6 bases). The V gene lost 1 base and the J gene lost 4 bases, with 9 bases spanning the gap. The CDR3 runs 14 residues. Germline loops: CDR1 MGHDK, CDR2 SYGVNS. Here the CDR3 reads CASSESRGPDTQYF. CDR3 DNA sequence: TGTGCCAGCAGTGAATCCAGGGGCCCAGATACGCAGTATTTT. Using reference TRBV25-1 and TRBJ2-3 for the parts outside the CDR3, the full variable domain is EADIYQTPRYLVIGTGKKITLECSQTMGHDKMYWYQQDPGMELHLIHYSYGVNSTEKGDLSSESTVSRIRTEHFPLTLESARPSHTSQYLCASSESRGPDTQYFGPGTRLTVL.

This clonotype has a count of ten or more. The gene calls are TRBV19 and TRBJ2-5; D is possibly TRBD1 (5 bases). The CDR3 sequence is 14 residues long. Germline CDR1 is LNHDA and CDR2 is SQIVND (reference sequence). Trimming pared 7 bases from V and 2 bases from J, leaving 14 bases between. CDR3 residues: CASTLNYRQETQYF. The CDR3 DNA follows: TGTGCCAGTACTTTAAATTACAGGCAAGAGACCCAGTACTTC.

This sequence joins TRBV4-1 and TRBJ1-3; D is undetermined. The CDR3 has 13 residues. The V end lost 0 bases, the J end lost 6 bases, and 6 bases lay between the germline ends. Germline CDR1 and CDR2: MGHRA and YSYEKL. CDR3 in amino acids: CASSQEAENTIYF. The CDR3 nucleotides are TGCGCCAGCAGCCAAGAAGCTGAAAACACCATATATTTT.

This clonotype has ten or more counts. The chain recombines TRBV5-1 with TRBJ2-1; TRBD1 matches 7 bases. J lost 5 bases, V lost 2 bases, and 4 bases had no gene match. Germline CDR1 is SGHRS and CDR2 is YFSETQ. CDR3 length: 14 amino acids. This CDR3 reads CASSFRDSNNEQFF. The CDR3 DNA follows: TGCGCCAGCAGCTTCCGGGACAGTAACAATGAGCAGTTCTTC.

The chain carries TRBV5-1 and TRBJ1-1, with D tentatively TRBD1 (5 bases). Per germline, CDR1 SGHRS and CDR2 YFSETQ. The CDR3 has 15 residues. The V end was cut by 1 base, the J end by 1 base, with 11 bases between. Here the CDR3 reads CASSLLTAANTEAFF. In nucleotides, the CDR3 is TGCGCCAGCAGCTTGCTGACAGCCGCGAACACTGAAGCTTTCTTT.

The chain is built from TRBV3-1 and TRBJ1-2, with 7 bases lining up with TRBD1. Germline CDR1 reads LGHDT; CDR2 reads YNNKEL (reference sequence). Losses at the gene ends were 4 bases for V and 3 bases for J; bases not matched to a gene: 5. CDR3 length equals 14 residues. CDR3 loop: CASSLKGADYGYTF. The CDR3 bases are TGTGCCAGCAGCCTTAAGGGGGCTGACTATGGCTACACCTTC.

This clonotype was seen ten or more times. The genes are TRBV20-1 and TRBJ1-4; D gene ambiguous. The CDR3 covers 16 residues. Germline V gives CDR1 DFQATT, CDR2 SNEGSKA (reference sequence). Trimming pared 6 bases from V and 4 bases from J, leaving 21 bases between. The CDR3 DNA reads TGCAGTGCCCACATACATTTAGTCGACTATAATGAAAAACTGTTTTTT. Amino acids: CSAHIHLVDYNEKLFF.

This clonotype occurred a few times. This rearrangement joins TRBV10-3 to TRBJ1-1; unclear D gene. The length of the CDR3 is 14 residues. V lost 3 bases and J lost 3, with 11 bases in between. Per the germline V gene, CDR1 is ENHRY and CDR2 is SYGVKD. The CDR3 DNA reads as TGTGCCATCAGTGATGGGAGCTATTACACTGAAGCTTTCTTT. Translating gives CAISDGSYYTEAFF.

This chain joins TRBV3-1 and TRBJ1-1; D call uncertain. The CDR3 spans 11 residues. CDR1 LGHDT and CDR2 YNNKEL come from the germline V gene (reference sequence). The V end was cut by 6 bases, the J end by 8 bases, with 10 bases between. CDR3 residues: CASSYNLEAFF. The CDR3, as DNA: TGTGCCAGCAGTTACAACTTAGAAGCTTTCTTT.

This clonotype was counted only a few times. The V gene is TRBV7-9, the J gene TRBJ1-4; a weak D match, TRBD1 (5 bases). Germline assignment: CDR1 SEHNR and CDR2 FQNEAQ (reference sequence). CDR3 length: 16 amino acids. Trimming shortened V by 2 bases and J by 5 bases, and 15 bases separated the two germline ends. DNA for the CDR3: TGTGCCAGCAGCTTATGGTCGGGGGATAAGAATGAAAAACTGTTTTTT. Protein: CASSLWSGDKNEKLFF.

This clonotype was seen many times. The chain links TRBV12-3 or TRBV12-4 to TRBJ2-3, with TRBD1 matching over 9 bases. The CDR3 has 15 residues. Trimming took 5 bases from V and 0 from J; bases not matched to a gene: 3. The CDR3 sequence is CASSPGTGSTDTQYF. The DNA of the CDR3 is TGTGCCAGCAGTCCCGGGACAGGGAGCACAGATACGCAGTATTTT.

This clonotype was recorded at least ten times. This chain links TRBV12-3 or TRBV12-4 with TRBJ1-2; D may be TRBD1 (6 bases). Trimming left V 7 bases short and J 7 bases short, with 22 bases between. This CDR3 spans 15 amino acids. CDR3 DNA sequence: TGTGCCAGCACAGCCCAAACAGGGTGGCAAAGTGGCTACACCTTC. Translated, it gives CASTAQTGWQSGYTF.

V usage is TRBV12-3 or TRBV12-4 and J usage is TRBJ1-2; TRBD1 matches at 8 bases. V lost 7 bases to trimming and J lost 5 bases; unmatched junction nucleotides: 9. CDR3 length: 14 residues. This chain's CDR3 is CASTATGDGYGYTF. The CDR3 region has the DNA TGTGCCAGCACGGCGACAGGGGATGGGTATGGCTACACCTTC.

This clonotype showed up many times. V usage is TRBV7-9 and J usage is TRBJ1-2; D not certain. V shed 5 bases and J shed 4 bases, with 8 bases lying between them. The CDR3 is 12 amino acids. The V gene's germline CDR1 is SEHNR and CDR2 FQNEAQ (reference sequence). The CDR3 is CASSRDPYGYTF. For the CDR3, the DNA is TGTGCCAGCAGCCGAGACCCCTATGGCTACACCTTC.